One sample yielded the 25 T cell receptor beta chains listed below, sequenced in a study of T cell responses to AZD1222 COVID-19 vaccine. The method was immunoSEQ multiplex PCR; TCRdb's version includes in-frame clones alone and lacks a portion of them. The sample carries 140,000 to 150,000 clones, around nine tenths recorded once. Sequences were derived from peripheral blood, sampled 28 days after the second AZD1222 dose. Receptors were obtained from an adult who received the AZD1222 COVID-19 vaccine.

The gene calls are TRBV28 and TRBJ2-7, with 9 nucleotides matching TRBD2. V trimming: 2 bases; J trimming: 2 bases; junction bases outside the gene matches: 4. CDR3 size: 15 residues. Germline-derived CDR1 and CDR2 are MDHEN and SYDVKM. The CDR3 sequence: CASSLIVAGAYEQYF. In DNA, the CDR3 is TGTGCCAGCAGTTTAATAGTAGCGGGAGCCTACGAGCAGTACTTC.

This CDR3 reads CASSGVSDSPLHF. CDR3 nucleotide sequence: TGTGCCAGTAGTGGGGTATCGGATTCACCCCTCCACTTT. The rearrangement uses TRBV19 and TRBJ1-6; the D is unclear. CDR1 and CDR2 (germline): LNHDA, SQIVND (reference sequence). The CDR3 totals 13 residues. Trimming pared 5 bases from V and 8 bases from J, leaving 10 bases between.

The chain employs TRBV18 and TRBJ1-2; TRBD1 might be the D (6 bases). The CDR3 consists of 15 residues. CDR1 is KGHSH and CDR2 is LQKENI in the germline V gene. The ends were cut back, 3 bases at V and 6 bases at J, with 17 bases in the middle. The CDR3 here is CASSPRQAGFDGYTF. The CDR3 DNA follows: TGTGCCAGCTCACCGCGACAGGCGGGCTTTGATGGCTACACCTTC.

The chain has TRBV19 and TRBJ2-3; D is unclear. Per the germline V gene, CDR1 is LNHDA and CDR2 is SQIVND (reference sequence). The CDR3 has 13 amino acids. V lost 4 bases and J lost 2, with 7 bases in between. The CDR3 here is CASSSTDTDTQYF. Here the CDR3 DNA reads TGTGCCAGTAGTAGCACAGACACAGATACGCAGTATTTT.

The chain uses TRBV20-1 and TRBJ1-2, with unresolved D. Trimming shortened V by 8 bases and J by 4 bases, and 8 bases separated the two germline ends. From germline, CDR1 is DFQATT and CDR2 SNEGSKA (reference sequence). The CDR3 has 10 amino acids. As DNA, the CDR3 is TGCAGTTCACCCGCCTATGGCTACACCTTC. It codes for CSSPAYGYTF.

J is TRBJ2-7 and V is TRBV7-9; tentative D call: TRBD1 (6 bases). Germline CDR1 and CDR2: SEHNR and FQNEAQ (reference sequence). V dropped 5 bases and J dropped 2 bases, with 13 bases sitting between them. This CDR3 contains 14 residues. This CDR3 reads CASSLTTGTYEQYF. The CDR3 nucleotides are TGTGCCAGCAGCCTAACGACAGGAACCTACGAGCAGTACTTC.

The chain recombines TRBV7-8 with TRBJ1-5; a weak D match, TRBD1 (5 bases). Trimming left V 1 base short and J 2 bases short, with 12 bases between. From germline, CDR1 is SGHVS and CDR2 FQNEAQ. The CDR3 loop spans 16 amino acids. The CDR3, as DNA: TGTGCCAGCAGCTTAGGTAGCAGGGCTGGCAATCAGCCCCAGCATTTT. It yields the protein CASSLGSRAGNQPQHF. Full variable domain (rest looked up from reference TRBV7-8 and TRBJ1-5): GAGVSQSPRYKVAKRGQDVALRCDPISGHVSLFWYQQALGQGPEFLTYFQNEAQLDKSGLPSDRFFAERPEGSVSTLKIQRTQQEDSAVYLCASSLGSRAGNQPQHFGDGTRLSIL.

This rearrangement joins TRBV9 to TRBJ2-3, with D perhaps being TRBD1 or TRBD2 (6 bases each). V was trimmed by 4 bases and J by 7 bases, leaving 19 bases between them. The V gene's germline CDR1 is SGDLS and CDR2 YYNGEE. The CDR3 is 15 amino acids. In nucleotides, the CDR3 is TGTGCCAGCAGCTCGACCCAAAGGAGGGGGAATACGCAGTATTTT. As protein: CASSSTQRRGNTQYF.

J is TRBJ2-1 and V is TRBV4-3; 10 bases map to TRBD2. CDR3 length: 15 residues. Germline V gene data show CDR1 as LGHNA and CDR2 as YSLEER. Trimming took 5 bases from V and 8 from J; bases not matched to a gene: 9. CDR3 protein: CASSSLAGDLYEQFF. In DNA form, the CDR3 reads TGCGCCAGCAGCTCCCTAGCGGGAGATTTGTATGAGCAGTTCTTC.

The rearrangement uses TRBV7-2 and TRBJ1-3; no firm D call. Germline V gene lookup returns CDR1 SGHTA and CDR2 FQGNSA. V gave up 2 bases and J gave up 0 bases, with 2 bases separating them. This CDR3 contains 13 residues. CDR3 DNA: TGTGCCAGCAGCTTAAACTCTGGAAACACCATATATTTT. The encoded protein is CASSLNSGNTIYF.

V usage is TRBV2 and J usage is TRBJ2-5, with 12 positions matching TRBD2. After removal of 2 bases from V and 5 bases from J, the junction contained 9 bases not matched to a gene. The germline V gene encodes CDR1 SNHLY and CDR2 FYNNEI. There are 17 residues in the CDR3. DNA for the CDR3: TGTGCCAGCAGTGAAAGGGCTAGCGGGAGGGCCTGGGAGACCCAGTACTTC. Residues: CASSERASGRAWETQYF.

A note on this clone: Other DNA sequences in this sample translate to the same CDR3. The chain couples TRBV5-1 to TRBJ2-3, with D possibly matching TRBD1 (5 bases). CDR1 is SGHRS and CDR2 is YFSETQ in the germline V gene. Trimming cost V 0 bases and J 0 bases, with 5 bases left between them. CDR3 length: 14 amino acids. The CDR3 region has the DNA TGCGCCAGCAGCTTGGAGGGGAGCACAGATACGCAGTATTTT. This translates into CASSLEGSTDTQYF.

V gene TRBV7-9 combines with J gene TRBJ2-7, with TRBD2 as a possible D gene (7 bases). Trimming stripped 0 bases from V and 3 bases from J, with 9 bases between. The germline CDR1 and CDR2 sequences are SEHNR and FQNEAQ (reference sequence). CDR3 length: 14 residues. CDR3 region: CASSLAGGVYEQYF. The CDR3 coding sequence is TGTGCCAGCAGCTTAGCAGGGGGGGTCTACGAGCAGTACTTC. Complete variable domain (other parts from reference TRBV7-9 and TRBJ2-7): DTGVSQNPRHKITKRGQNVTFRCDPISEHNRLYWYRQTLGQGPEFLTYFQNEAQLEKSRLLSDRFSAERPKGSFSTLEIQRTEQGDSAMYLCASSLAGGVYEQYFGPGTRLTVT.

This chain uses TRBV9 with TRBJ1-3; no clear D gene. CDR3 length: 14 amino acids. V was pared by 4 bases and J by 0 bases, with 8 bases between. CDR1 and CDR2 (germline): SGDLS, YYNGEE. The DNA for the CDR3 is TGTGCCAGCAGCCCTAGGGTCTCTGGAAACACCATATATTTT. Translating gives CASSPRVSGNTIYF. Full variable domain (rest looked up from reference TRBV9 and TRBJ1-3): DSGVTQTPKHLITATGQRVTLRCSPRSGDLSVYWYQQSLDQGLQFLIQYYNGEERAKGNILERFSAQQFPDLHSELNLSSLELGDSALYFCASSPRVSGNTIYFGEGSWLTVV.

This sequence joins TRBV9 and TRBJ2-1; maybe TRBD1 (5 bases). The V gene's germline CDR1 is SGDLS and CDR2 YYNGEE. CDR3 length: 15 amino acids. The V end lost 0 bases, the J end lost 5 bases, and 12 bases lay between the germline ends. For the CDR3, the DNA is TGTGCCAGCAGCGTAGGGCAGGGCGTTCACAATGAGCAGTTCTTC. Translated, it gives CASSVGQGVHNEQFF. Combining the CDR3 with reference TRBV9 and TRBJ2-1 gives the whole variable domain DSGVTQTPKHLITATGQRVTLRCSPRSGDLSVYWYQQSLDQGLQFLIQYYNGEERAKGNILERFSAQQFPDLHSELNLSSLELGDSALYFCASSVGQGVHNEQFFGPGTRLTVL.

This clone has only one observation. V and J are TRBV5-1 and TRBJ1-4; D gene uncertain. The V end lost 4 bases, the J end lost 2 bases, and 12 bases lay between the germline ends. Germline loops: CDR1 SGHRS, CDR2 YFSETQ. This CDR3 has 15 amino acids. CDR3 in DNA: TGCGCCAGCAGCGTGGGGTTGACGACTAATGAAAAACTGTTTTTT. It yields the protein CASSVGLTTNEKLFF.

V and J are TRBV9 and TRBJ2-2; D may be TRBD1 or TRBD2 (5 bases each). The germline V gene encodes CDR1 SGDLS and CDR2 YYNGEE. This CDR3 comprises 14 residues. Deletions cut 0 bases from V and 7 bases from J, with 10 bases between. This CDR3 reads CASSVGGINGELFF. CDR3 nucleotide sequence: TGTGCCAGCAGCGTAGGGGGGATAAACGGGGAGCTGTTTTTT.

V gene TRBV6-5 combines with J gene TRBJ1-2, with D possibly matching TRBD1 (6 bases). The CDR3 is 15 residues long. The V and J ends lost 9 bases and 0 bases respectively, with 17 bases between them. Germline loops: CDR1 MNHEY, CDR2 SVGAGI. The chain's CDR3 is CASQEQGYANYGYTF. In DNA, the CDR3 is TGTGCCAGTCAGGAGCAGGGGTACGCTAACTATGGCTACACCTTC.

The chain couples TRBV10-2 to TRBJ2-3, with D possibly TRBD2 on 5 matching bases. Per germline, CDR1 WSHSY and CDR2 SAAADI. V lost 8 bases, J lost 0 bases, and 15 bases lay in between. The length of the CDR3 is 15 residues. CDR3 loop: CASSLAAISTDTQYF. In nucleotides, the CDR3 is TGCGCCAGCTCCCTAGCCGCGATAAGCACAGATACGCAGTATTTT.

The gene calls are TRBV5-1 and TRBJ2-1, with D perhaps assigned TRBD1 or TRBD2 (5 bases each). Germline V CDR1 and CDR2: SGHRS, YFSETQ. Trimming took off 0 bases at V and 8 bases at J, with 15 bases between the two ends. The CDR3 consists of 15 residues. The CDR3: CASSLGSGRGDEQFF. The DNA for the CDR3 is TGCGCCAGCAGCTTGGGTTCGGGAAGGGGCGATGAGCAGTTCTTC.

The chain joins TRBV5-1 to TRBJ1-3, with unresolved D. The CDR3 has 15 residues. Germline-derived CDR1 and CDR2 are SGHRS and YFSETQ. The V end was cut by 4 bases, the J end by 0 bases, with 11 bases between. Here the CDR3 reads CASSLSTSSGNTIYF. As DNA, the CDR3 is TGCGCCAGCAGCCTCTCTACGAGCTCTGGAAACACCATATATTTT.

The chain uses TRBV23-1 and TRBJ2-3; 8 nucleotides match TRBD2. TRBV23-1 is known as an ORF, though its function is uncertain. The length of the CDR3 is 15 residues. Trimming cost V 7 bases and J 2 bases; bases outside gene matches: 8. The CDR3 here is CASTSRGALTDTQYF. The CDR3 DNA reads as TGCGCCAGCACCTCGCGGGGGGCCCTCACAGATACGCAGTATTTT.

The CDR3 region is CASSPPTMFGYPSCEQYF. The DNA for the CDR3 is TGTGCCAGCAGCCCACCCACCATGTTTGGCTACCCGAGCTGCGAGCAGTACTTC. The rearrangement links TRBV3-1 (or the pseudogene TRBV3-2) to TRBJ2-7; D gene uncertain. V lost 4 bases and J 6 bases, leaving 28 bases between the germline ends. The CDR3 loop spans 18 amino acids. Germline V lookup: CDR1 LGHDT, CDR2 YNNKEL (reference sequence).

This chain links TRBV7-9 with TRBJ1-1, with D hard to call. Germline values: CDR1 SEHNR, CDR2 FQNEAQ (reference sequence). V dropped 7 bases and J dropped 6 bases, with 21 bases sitting between them. The CDR3 has 15 amino acids. The CDR3 DNA sequence: TGTGCCAGCAACAATCAACCAGGCGCTGGGTCTGAAGCTTTCTTT. Protein: CASNNQPGAGSEAFF.

The V and J genes are TRBV7-8 and TRBJ2-7, with 8 positions matching TRBD2. This CDR3 has 15 residues. V lost 1 base to trimming and J lost 3 bases; unmatched junction nucleotides: 5. The V gene's germline CDR1 is SGHVS and CDR2 FQNEAQ. The CDR3 DNA is TGTGCCAGCAGCTTAGTTGCGGGAGGCCGCTACGAGCAGTACTTC. Translation: CASSLVAGGRYEQYF.